The 13 T cell receptor beta chains below all came from one sample that was sequenced in a study of cytomegalovirus exposure and HLA in healthy donors listed by TCRdb under 2017. Libraries were made using the immunoSEQ multiplex PCR assay. For the multiplex PCR, a mixture combining 60 forward primers for TCR Vbeta segments and 13 reverse primers for TCR Jbeta segments was used. Held by TCRdb, this immuneACCESS table contains in-frame sequences only and omits some clones. Under half of the omission traces to an unresolved V gene where checked; the cause of the rest is unknown. Counted in this sample were 180,000 or so clones; approximately 71% of them appeared once. The ten largest make up about 8% of the sample. The specimen sequenced was PBMCs. All receptors derive from a woman aged 40 to 50 in good health and CMV-seropositive.

The chain carries TRBV21-1 and TRBJ2-3; whether TRBD1, the table's D call, matches the DNA was not checked. TRBV21-1 constitutes a pseudogene. CDR3 length: 15 residues. The DNA for the CDR3 is TGTGCCAGCAACCTCTCCAGGGGTTTCACAGATACGCAGTATTTT. Translation gives CASNLSRGFTDTQYF.

The rearrangement joins TRBV29-1 to TRBJ2-1; 10 bases are a match to TRBD1. In germline, CDR1 is SQVTM, CDR2 ANQGSEA. This CDR3 has 13 amino acids. V gave up 7 bases and J gave up 6 bases; unmatched junction bases: 6. The CDR3 coding sequence is TGCAGCGCCTCGGGGACAGGGGTCAATGAGCAGTTCTTC. Its protein is CSASGTGVNEQFF.

This chain links TRBV28 with TRBJ1-2; D is ambiguous. This CDR3 has 12 residues. The germline gives CDR1 MDHEN, CDR2 SYDVKM. Trimming removed 5 bases at V and 4 bases at J, with 8 bases between. The CDR3, as DNA: TGTGCCAGCAGTATACCGAGCTATGGCTACACCTTC. Residues: CASSIPSYGYTF.

J is TRBJ2-7 and V is TRBV4-3, with D possibly matching TRBD1 (6 bases). The CDR3 runs 14 residues. V was shortened by 3 bases and J by 5 bases, with 14 bases between the two germline ends. Germline V lookup: CDR1 LGHNA, CDR2 YSLEER. For the CDR3, the DNA is TGCGCCAGCAGCCATTCCTTAACAGGGAACGAGCAGTACTTC. Its protein is CASSHSLTGNEQYF.

The chain is built from TRBV10-2 and TRBJ2-5; D ambiguous. The CDR3 runs 13 residues. V was trimmed by 3 bases and J by 11 bases, leaving 16 bases between them. The germline V gene has CDR1 WSHSY and CDR2 SAAADI. CDR3 DNA: TGCGCCAGCAGTGAATTCACAGTTGGTGAGCAGTACTTC. This sequence encodes CASSEFTVGEQYF.

V usage is TRBV6-5 and J usage is TRBJ2-7; 7 nucleotides align to TRBD1. Unmatched junction bases numbered 7, after V lost 5 bases and J lost 3 bases. The CDR3 runs to 14 residues. Germline V gene lookup returns CDR1 MNHEY and CDR2 SVGAGI. CDR3 bases: TGTGCCAGCAGTCGCGACAGGGTTAACTACGAGCAGTACTTC. It yields the protein CASSRDRVNYEQYF.

The V gene is TRBV28, the J gene TRBJ2-1; no firm D call. CDR1 and CDR2 from the germline V gene are MDHEN and SYDVKM. CDR3 length: 13 amino acids. Trimming shortened V by 3 bases and J by 4 bases, and 7 bases separated the two germline ends. CDR3 protein: CASSLPTYNEQFF. The CDR3 DNA is TGTGCCAGCAGTTTGCCAACATACAATGAGCAGTTCTTC.

The chain employs TRBV4-2 and TRBJ2-5; 11 bases fit TRBD2. CDR1 is LGHNA and CDR2 is YNFKEQ in the germline V gene. V gave up 3 bases and J gave up 2 bases; unmatched junction bases: 5. CDR3 length equals 16 residues. The CDR3 loop reads CASSHGLAGRQETQYF. The CDR3 bases are TGTGCCAGCAGCCATGGACTAGCGGGCCGTCAAGAGACCCAGTACTTC.

The rearrangement uses TRBV27 and TRBJ2-2, with 13 bases aligning to TRBD2. V lost 8 bases to trimming and J lost 4 bases; unmatched junction nucleotides: 4. Germline-derived CDR1 and CDR2 are MNHEY and SMNVEV (reference sequence). The CDR3 covers 15 residues. CDR3 in DNA: TGTGCCAGCGGACTAGCGGGAGAAAGCACCGGGGAGCTGTTTTTT. Translation: CASGLAGESTGELFF.

The rearrangement joins TRBV11-2 to TRBJ2-1; TRBD2 is a possible D gene (7 bases). V was clipped by 5 bases and J by 8 bases, with 19 bases between them. This CDR3 spans 15 amino acids. The germline V gene encodes CDR1 SGHAT and CDR2 FQNNGV. CDR3 in amino acids: CASSVRGGGVYEQFF. CDR3 in DNA: TGTGCCAGCAGCGTCCGGGGAGGGGGGGTCTATGAGCAGTTCTTC.

This clone came up once. The V gene is TRBV2, the J gene TRBJ2-3; the D is unclear. The CDR3 is 15 residues long. Deletions cut 4 bases from V and 2 bases from J, with 13 bases between. CDR1 is SNHLY, CDR2 FYNNEI, per germline. The CDR3 region is CASSGLETLTDTQYF. For the CDR3, the DNA is TGTGCCAGCAGTGGGTTGGAGACCCTCACAGATACGCAGTATTTT.

V is TRBV29-1 and J is TRBJ1-2; TRBD1 matches 7 bases. V shed 7 bases and J 8 bases; nucleotides not matched to a gene: 7. Germline CDR1 reads SQVTM; CDR2 reads ANQGSEA. The CDR3 spans 11 residues. For the CDR3, the DNA is TGCAGCGGACAGGGAGGTCGCGGCTACACCTTC. It encodes CSGQGGRGYTF. The full variable domain, completed using reference TRBV29-1 and TRBJ1-2, is SAVISQKPSRDICQRGTSLTIQCQVDSQVTMMFWYRQQPGQSLTLIATANQGSEATYESGFVIDKFPISRPNLTFSTLTVSNMSPEDSSIYLCSGQGGRGYTFGSGTRLTVV.

This clone was seen only a few times. The chain combines TRBV28 with TRBJ2-5, with D maybe TRBD2 (6 bases). Germline CDR1 and CDR2: MDHEN and SYDVKM. Trimming cost V 6 bases and J 4 bases, with 15 bases left between them. CDR3 length: 14 residues. In nucleotides, the CDR3 is TGTGCCAGCAGGGGGGGAACAGGATTAGAGACCCAGTACTTC. It specifies CASRGGTGLETQYF.